Given below is one T cell receptor beta chain in context. Its antigen remains unidentified. This sample stems from a study of T cell responses to AZD1222 COVID-19 vaccine. The study's findings and limits: Reports say nearly half of spike-specific TCRs go after unmutated variant regions.

Repertoires were generated with immunoSEQ multiplex PCR, while TCRdb's copy carries only in-frame clones and drops some. The table lists roughly 58,000 clones, approximately 85% of them singletons. The sequence derives from an adult in good health. Sequencing was performed on peripheral blood, taken on day 0 of MenACWY control vaccination.

CDR3 in DNA: TGTGCCAGTAGTATTGAGATCCGGGGGAAAGGGACTGAAGCTTTCTTT. This encodes CASSIEIRGKGTEAFF. This chain connects TRBV19 to TRBJ1-1; D is perhaps TRBD1 (5 bases). The V and J ends lost 3 bases and 5 bases respectively, with 19 bases between them. The CDR3 length is 16 residues. CDR1 LNHDA and CDR2 SQIVND come from the germline V gene (reference sequence).